These 7 T cell receptor beta chains were sequenced from one sample in a study of blood T cell repertoires in COVID-19. Only in-frame clones appear in the TCRdb table, and some are missing; sequencing was by immunoSEQ multiplex PCR. The sample includes fewer than 200,000 clones, roughly 80% of them seen just once. Sequenced sample: PBMCs or T cells enriched from blood (not recorded which). The receptors were gathered from a woman aged 55-69 years with acute COVID-19.

The chain has TRBV27 and TRBJ1-2; possibly TRBD1 for D (5 bases). Germline V lookup: CDR1 MNHEY, CDR2 SMNVEV (reference sequence). This CDR3 region has 13 residues. V lost 9 bases to trimming and J lost 3 bases, with 14 bases between them. In nucleotides, the CDR3 is TGTGCCAGTATGGGGGGGAACGACTATGGCTACACCTTC. Encoded protein: CASMGGNDYGYTF.

The chain couples TRBV3-1 (or the pseudogene TRBV3-2) to TRBJ2-7; 7 bases align to TRBD1. This CDR3 is built from 15 residues. CDR1 LGHDT and CDR2 YNNKEL come from the germline V gene (reference sequence). The V segment lost 1 base and the J segment 5 bases; nucleotides outside the gene matches: 8. CDR3 in DNA: TGTGCCAGCAGCCAAGGTTTTCGAGGGGGCAACGAGCAGTACGTC. Its translation: CASSQGFRGGNEQYV.

The chain has TRBV9 and TRBJ2-7; 11 nucleotides align to TRBD2. The V gene's germline CDR1 is SGDLS and CDR2 YYNGEE. V dropped 0 bases and J dropped 2; count of bases not matched to a gene: 7. The CDR3 extends over 17 amino acids. CDR3 sequence reads: CASSVAAGSGRAYEQYF. The CDR3 nucleotides are TGTGCCAGCAGCGTAGCCGCGGGTAGCGGGAGGGCCTACGAGCAGTACTTC.

This chain connects TRBV9 to TRBJ2-5; D might be TRBD1 (6 bases). Germline values: CDR1 SGDLS, CDR2 YYNGEE. V was cut by 0 bases and J by 2 bases, with 8 bases left in between. The CDR3 runs 14 residues. DNA of the CDR3: TGTGCCAGCAGCGTAGGGGGGCTACAAGAGACCCAGTACTTC. Translated: CASSVGGLQETQYF.

The chain combines TRBV28 with TRBJ1-2, with 7 bases aligning to TRBD1. CDR1 and CDR2 (germline): MDHEN, SYDVKM. With V trimmed by 6 bases and J by 4 bases, 5 bases remained unmatched. This CDR3 is built from 13 residues. The CDR3 sequence: CASSTGTAYGYTF. As DNA, the CDR3 is TGTGCCAGCAGCACCGGGACAGCCTATGGCTACACCTTC.

The rearrangement joins TRBV30 to TRBJ2-2, with D possibly being TRBD2 (5 bases). Germline V lookup: CDR1 GTSNPN, CDR2 SVGIG (reference sequence). The ends were cut back, 4 bases at V and 4 bases at J, with 16 bases in the middle. The CDR3 loop spans 15 amino acids. The CDR3 nucleotides read TGTGCCTGGATGCAGCTAGTAGGGAGCACCGGGGAGCTGTTTTTT. It encodes CAWMQLVGSTGELFF.

The table lists this clone with a count of one. The V gene is TRBV19, the J gene TRBJ1-2; TRBD1 is a possible D gene (5 bases). This CDR3 is 14 amino acids long. CDR1 LNHDA and CDR2 SQIVND come from the germline V gene (reference sequence). V lost 5 bases, J lost 2 bases, and 12 bases lay in between. CDR3: CASSGRGENYGYTF. CDR3 in DNA: TGTGCCAGTAGTGGCCGGGGGGAGAACTATGGCTACACCTTC.